This T cell receptor beta chain emerged from a study of T cells in Graves' hyperthyroidism and ophthalmopathy. The V gene lost 0 bases and the J gene lost 7 bases, with 16 bases spanning the gap. CDR1 and CDR2 from the germline V gene are SGDLS and YYNGEE. CDR3 length equals 15 residues. Study-wide findings and caveats: Before onset, by a median of approximately 6.8 months, the model predicted ophthalmopathy. Most thyroid clonotypes that were expanded above 0.001 also turned up in blood.

A word on this clonotype: The antigen remains unidentified.

Amplification of TCR beta CDR3 regions used RNA as the template. The primer set for the first-round RT-PCR of the TCR CDR3 was HTBI. From the multiplex PCR reads, TCRdb called clonotypes with MiXCR, one entry per CDR3 protein. The data contain 500,000 to 550,000 distinct CDR3 sequences, just under 20% of them seen just once; the ten biggest clones take up about half. The TCR was taken from a man in his forties or fifties with Graves' ophthalmopathy. The gene calls are TRBV9 and TRBJ2-5; possible D gene TRBD1, 6 bases. Sequenced: blood. The CDR3 reads CASSVEGGAPGTQYF. CDR3 nucleotides: TGTGCCAGCAGCGTAGAAGGGGGAGCCCCGGGGACCCAGTACTTC.